The following is a T cell receptor (beta chain) sequence with its context. Its antigen target is currently unknown. Per-nucleotide qualities are absent, and no much larger clonotype sits a single base away. In this study, focal radiation therapy paired with CTLA-4 blockade (ipilimumab) was tested in patients who had chemo-refractory metastatic non-small-cell lung cancer. This specimen belongs to a study of radiotherapy plus CTLA-4 blockade in lung cancer (dated by TCRdb to the late 2010s). The study in broad terms: Objective responses occurred in approximately 19% of enrolled patients, and just over 30% achieved disease control. Broad study findings and their caveats: After treatment with radiotherapy and ipilimumab, TCR clones that originated in tumors expanded in peripheral blood. Early dynamic changes in blood T cell clones, together with increased serum interferon-beta after radiation, were reported as the strongest predictors of response.

Libraries were constructed by the immunoSEQ multiplex PCR assay. The table was pulled from immuneACCESS by TCRdb, which kept in-frame rearrangements only. Such tables lose some clones; where checked, under half of the loss comes from unresolved V genes, and the rest has no known cause. For this sample there are 45,000 or so clones; less than 85% appear just once. The ten largest clones capture around 8.3% of the sample. Taken from the germline V gene, the CDR1 and CDR2 loops are MDHEN and SYDVKM. Germline trimming: 2 bases from V, 9 bases from J; junction bases outside gene matches: 9. The CDR3, cysteine through phenylalanine, is 14 amino acids long. Only CDR3 DNA is held: 42 bases, read in frame from base 1.

The chain is encoded by TRBV28 joined to TRBJ1-2; 7 bases in the middle match TRBD1. The receptor was derived from a human donor with non-small cell lung cancer who had stable disease on radiotherapy plus ipilimumab. The sample in question was peripheral blood, obtained from a patient treated with radiotherapy plus ipilimumab. The CDR3: CASSLGGQKGSYTF. At the DNA level, the sequence is TGTGCCAGCAGTTTAGGGGGACAGAAGGGAAGCTACACCTTC.